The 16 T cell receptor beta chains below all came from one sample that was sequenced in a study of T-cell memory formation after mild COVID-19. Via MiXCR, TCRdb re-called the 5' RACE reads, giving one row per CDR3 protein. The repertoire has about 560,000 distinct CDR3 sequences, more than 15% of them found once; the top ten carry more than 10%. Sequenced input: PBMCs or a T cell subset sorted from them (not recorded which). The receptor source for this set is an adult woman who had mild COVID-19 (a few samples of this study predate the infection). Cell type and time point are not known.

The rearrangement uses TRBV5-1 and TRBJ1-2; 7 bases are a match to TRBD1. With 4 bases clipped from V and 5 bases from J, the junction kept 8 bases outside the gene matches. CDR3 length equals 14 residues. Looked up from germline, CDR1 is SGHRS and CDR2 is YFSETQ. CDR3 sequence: CASSPRDSLYGYTF. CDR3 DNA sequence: TGCGCCAGCAGCCCCCGGGACAGTCTATATGGCTACACCTTC. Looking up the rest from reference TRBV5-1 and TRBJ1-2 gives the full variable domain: KAGVTQTPRYLIKTRGQQVTLSCSPISGHRSVSWYQQTPGQGLQFLFEYFSETQRNKGNFPGRFSGRQFSNSRSEMNVSTLELGDSALYLCASSPRDSLYGYTFGSGTRLTVV.

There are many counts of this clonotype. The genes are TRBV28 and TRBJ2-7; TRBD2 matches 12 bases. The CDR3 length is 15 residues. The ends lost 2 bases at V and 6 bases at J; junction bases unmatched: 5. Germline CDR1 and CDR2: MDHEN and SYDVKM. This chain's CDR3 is CASSLGGTSGFEQYF. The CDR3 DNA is TGTGCCAGCAGTTTAGGCGGGACTAGCGGGTTCGAGCAGTACTTC.

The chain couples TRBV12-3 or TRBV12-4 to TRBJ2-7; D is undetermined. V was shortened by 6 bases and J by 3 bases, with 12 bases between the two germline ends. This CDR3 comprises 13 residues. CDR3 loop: CASRKTVGYEQYF. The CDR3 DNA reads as TGTGCCAGCAGGAAGACCGTGGGCTACGAGCAGTACTTC.

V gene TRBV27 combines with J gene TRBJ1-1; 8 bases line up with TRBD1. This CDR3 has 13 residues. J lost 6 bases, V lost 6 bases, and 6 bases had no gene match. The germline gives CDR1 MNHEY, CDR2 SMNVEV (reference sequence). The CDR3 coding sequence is TGTGCCAGCAGGTGGACAGGGATGTCTGAAGCTTTCTTT. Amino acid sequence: CASRWTGMSEAFF.

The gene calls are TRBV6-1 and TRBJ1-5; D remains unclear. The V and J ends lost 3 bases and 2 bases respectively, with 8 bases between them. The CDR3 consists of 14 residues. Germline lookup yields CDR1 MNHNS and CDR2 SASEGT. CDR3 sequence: CASSEFGGNQPQHF. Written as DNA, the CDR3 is TGTGCCAGCAGTGAGTTTGGCGGCAATCAGCCCCAGCATTTT.

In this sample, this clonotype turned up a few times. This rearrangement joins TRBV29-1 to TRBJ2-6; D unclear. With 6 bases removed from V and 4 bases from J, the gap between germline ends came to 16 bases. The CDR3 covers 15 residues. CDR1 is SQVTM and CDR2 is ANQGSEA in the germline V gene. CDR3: CSVAGPLTGANVLTF. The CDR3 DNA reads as TGCAGCGTAGCCGGGCCCCTTACGGGGGCCAACGTCCTGACTTTC.

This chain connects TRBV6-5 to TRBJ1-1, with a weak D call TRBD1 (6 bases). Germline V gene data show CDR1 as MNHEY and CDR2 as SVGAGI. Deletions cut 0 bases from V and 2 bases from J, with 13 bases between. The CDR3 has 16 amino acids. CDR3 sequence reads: CASSYSGTLTNTEAFF. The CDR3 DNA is TGTGCCAGCAGTTACTCGGGGACACTAACCAACACTGAAGCTTTCTTT.

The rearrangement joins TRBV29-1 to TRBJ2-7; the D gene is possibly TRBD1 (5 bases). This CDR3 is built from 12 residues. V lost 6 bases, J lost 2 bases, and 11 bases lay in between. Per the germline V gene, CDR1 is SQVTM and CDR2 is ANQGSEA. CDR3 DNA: TGCAGCGTGGGTCAGGGCACCTACGAGCAGTACTTC. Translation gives CSVGQGTYEQYF.

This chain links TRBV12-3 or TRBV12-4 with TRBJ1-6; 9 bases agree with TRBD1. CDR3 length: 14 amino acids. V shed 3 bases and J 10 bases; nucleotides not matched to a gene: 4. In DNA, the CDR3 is TGTGCCAGCAGTTTGGGGACAGGGCACTCACCCCTCCACTTT. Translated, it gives CASSLGTGHSPLHF.

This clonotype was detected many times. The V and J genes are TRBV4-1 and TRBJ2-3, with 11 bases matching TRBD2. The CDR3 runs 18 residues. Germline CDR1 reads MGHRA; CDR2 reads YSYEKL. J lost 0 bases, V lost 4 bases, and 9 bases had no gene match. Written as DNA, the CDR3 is TGCGCCAGCAGCCGTATAGCGGGGGGGACCGCAAGCACAGATACGCAGTATTTT. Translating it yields CASSRIAGGTASTDTQYF.

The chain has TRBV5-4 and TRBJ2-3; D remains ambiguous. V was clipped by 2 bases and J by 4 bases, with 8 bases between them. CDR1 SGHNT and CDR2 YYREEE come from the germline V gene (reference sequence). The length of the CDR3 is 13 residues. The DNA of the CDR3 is TGTGCCAGCAGCTTCGGCAGAGCAGATACGCAGTATTTT. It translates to CASSFGRADTQYF.

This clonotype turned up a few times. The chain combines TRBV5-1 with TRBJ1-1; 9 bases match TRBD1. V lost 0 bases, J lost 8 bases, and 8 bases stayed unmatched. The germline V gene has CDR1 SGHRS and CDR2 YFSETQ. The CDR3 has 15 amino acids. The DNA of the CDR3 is TGCGCCAGCAGCTTGGACATACTGACAGGGGGGGAAGCTTTCTTT. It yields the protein CASSLDILTGGEAFF.

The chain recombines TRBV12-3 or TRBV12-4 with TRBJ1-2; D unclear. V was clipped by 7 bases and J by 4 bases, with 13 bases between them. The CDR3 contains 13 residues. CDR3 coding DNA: TGTGCCAGCACCTCGAGACTCGTCTATGGCTACACCTTC. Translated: CASTSRLVYGYTF.

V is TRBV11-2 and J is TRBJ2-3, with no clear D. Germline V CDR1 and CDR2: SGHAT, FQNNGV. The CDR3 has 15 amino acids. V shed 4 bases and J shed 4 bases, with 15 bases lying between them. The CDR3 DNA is TGTGCCAGCAGCTACTCACGTTTGGGCGCAGATACGCAGTATTTT. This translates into CASSYSRLGADTQYF.

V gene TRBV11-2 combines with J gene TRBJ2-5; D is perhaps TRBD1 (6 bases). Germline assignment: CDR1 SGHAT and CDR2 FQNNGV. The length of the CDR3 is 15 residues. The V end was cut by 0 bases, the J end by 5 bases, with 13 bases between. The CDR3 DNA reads TGTGCCAGCAGCTTAGATTCGGACAGAGGGGAGACCCAGTACTTC. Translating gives CASSLDSDRGETQYF.

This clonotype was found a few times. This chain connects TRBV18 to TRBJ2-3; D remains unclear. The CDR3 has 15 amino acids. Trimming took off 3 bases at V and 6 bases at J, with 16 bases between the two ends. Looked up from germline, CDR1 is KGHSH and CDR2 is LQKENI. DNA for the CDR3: TGTGCCAGCTCACCGGAAGTGGGGTTTCGGGATACGCAGTATTTT. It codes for CASSPEVGFRDTQYF. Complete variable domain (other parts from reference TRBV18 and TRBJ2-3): NAGVMQNPRHLVRRRGQEARLRCSPMKGHSHVYWYRQLPEEGLKFMVYLQKENIIDESGMPKERFSAEFPKEGPSILRIQQVVRGDSAAYFCASSPEVGFRDTQYFGPGTRLTVL.